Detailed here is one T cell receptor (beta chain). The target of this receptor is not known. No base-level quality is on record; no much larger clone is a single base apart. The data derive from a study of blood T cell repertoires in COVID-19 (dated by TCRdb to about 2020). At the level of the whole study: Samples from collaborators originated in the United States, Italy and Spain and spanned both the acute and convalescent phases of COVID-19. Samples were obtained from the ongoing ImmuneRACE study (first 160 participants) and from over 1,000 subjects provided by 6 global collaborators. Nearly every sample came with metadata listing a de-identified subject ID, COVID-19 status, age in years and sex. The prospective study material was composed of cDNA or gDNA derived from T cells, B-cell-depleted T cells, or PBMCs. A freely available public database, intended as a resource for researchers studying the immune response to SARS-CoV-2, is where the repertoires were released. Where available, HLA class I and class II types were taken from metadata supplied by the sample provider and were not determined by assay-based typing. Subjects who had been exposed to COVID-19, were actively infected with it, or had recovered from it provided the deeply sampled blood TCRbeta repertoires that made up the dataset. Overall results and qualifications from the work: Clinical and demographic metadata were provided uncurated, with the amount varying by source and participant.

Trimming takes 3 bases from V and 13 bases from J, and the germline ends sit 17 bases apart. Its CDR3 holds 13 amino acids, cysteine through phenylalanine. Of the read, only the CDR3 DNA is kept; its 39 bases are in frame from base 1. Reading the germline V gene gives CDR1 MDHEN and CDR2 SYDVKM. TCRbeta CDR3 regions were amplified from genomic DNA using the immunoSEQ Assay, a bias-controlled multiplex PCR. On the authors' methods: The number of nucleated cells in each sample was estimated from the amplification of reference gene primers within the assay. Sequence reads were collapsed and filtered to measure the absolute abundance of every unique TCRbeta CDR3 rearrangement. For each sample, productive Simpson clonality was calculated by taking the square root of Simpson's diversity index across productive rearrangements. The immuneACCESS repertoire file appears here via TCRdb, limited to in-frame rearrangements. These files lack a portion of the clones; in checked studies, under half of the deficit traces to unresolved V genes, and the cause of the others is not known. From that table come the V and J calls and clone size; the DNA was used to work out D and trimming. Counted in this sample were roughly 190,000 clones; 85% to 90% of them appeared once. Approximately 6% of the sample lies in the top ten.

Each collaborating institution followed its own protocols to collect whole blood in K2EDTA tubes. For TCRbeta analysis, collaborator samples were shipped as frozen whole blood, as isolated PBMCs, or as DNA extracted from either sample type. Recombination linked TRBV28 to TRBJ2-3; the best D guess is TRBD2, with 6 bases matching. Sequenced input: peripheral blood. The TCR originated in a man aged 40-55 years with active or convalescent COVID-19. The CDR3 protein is CASSFVEGPKEYF. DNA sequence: TGTGCCAGCAGTTTTGTGGAGGGCCCCAAAGAGTATTTT. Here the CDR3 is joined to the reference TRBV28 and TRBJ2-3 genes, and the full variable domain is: DVKVTQSSRYLVKRTGEKVFLECVQDMDHENMFWYRQDPGLGLRLIYFSYDVKMKEKGDIPEGYSVSREKKERFSLILESASTNQTSMYLCASSFVEGPKEYFGPGTRLTVL.